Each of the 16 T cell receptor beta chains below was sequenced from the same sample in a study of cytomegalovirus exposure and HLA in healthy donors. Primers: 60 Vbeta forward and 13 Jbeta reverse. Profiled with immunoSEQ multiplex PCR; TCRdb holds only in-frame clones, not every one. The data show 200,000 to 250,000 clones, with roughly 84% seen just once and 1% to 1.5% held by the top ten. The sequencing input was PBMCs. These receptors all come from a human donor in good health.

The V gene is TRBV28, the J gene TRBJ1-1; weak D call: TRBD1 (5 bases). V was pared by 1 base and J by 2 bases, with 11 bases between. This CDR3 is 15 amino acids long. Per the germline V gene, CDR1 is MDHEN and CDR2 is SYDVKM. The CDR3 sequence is CASSLSAGYNTEAFF. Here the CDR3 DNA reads TGTGCCAGCAGTTTATCGGCAGGGTATAACACTGAAGCTTTCTTT.

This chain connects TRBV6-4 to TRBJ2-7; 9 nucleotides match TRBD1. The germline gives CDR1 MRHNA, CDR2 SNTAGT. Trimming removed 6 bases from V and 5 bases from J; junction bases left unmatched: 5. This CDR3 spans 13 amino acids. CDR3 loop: CASRGTGIHEQYF. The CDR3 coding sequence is TGTGCCAGCAGGGGGACAGGGATCCACGAGCAGTACTTC.

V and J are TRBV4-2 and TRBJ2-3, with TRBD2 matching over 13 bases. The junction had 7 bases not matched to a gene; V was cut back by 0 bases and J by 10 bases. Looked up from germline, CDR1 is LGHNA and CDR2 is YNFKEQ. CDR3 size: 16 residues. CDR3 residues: CASSQESGLAGRPQYF. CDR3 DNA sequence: TGTGCCAGCAGCCAAGAGTCGGGACTAGCGGGGCGGCCGCAGTATTTT.

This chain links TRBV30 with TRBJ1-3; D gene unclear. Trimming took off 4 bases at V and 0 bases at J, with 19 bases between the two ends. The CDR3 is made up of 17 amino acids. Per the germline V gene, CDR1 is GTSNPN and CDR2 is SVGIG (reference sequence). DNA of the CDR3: TGTGCCTGGATGATTTCCCAGAGAGGGCACTCTGGAAACACCATATATTTT. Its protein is CAWMISQRGHSGNTIYF.

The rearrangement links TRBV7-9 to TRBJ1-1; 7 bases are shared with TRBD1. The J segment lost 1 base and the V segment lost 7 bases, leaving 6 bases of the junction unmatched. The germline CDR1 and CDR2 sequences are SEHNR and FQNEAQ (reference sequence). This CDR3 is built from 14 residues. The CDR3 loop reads CASNDYRGNTEAFF. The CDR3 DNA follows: TGTGCCAGCAACGATTACAGGGGGAACACTGAAGCTTTCTTT.

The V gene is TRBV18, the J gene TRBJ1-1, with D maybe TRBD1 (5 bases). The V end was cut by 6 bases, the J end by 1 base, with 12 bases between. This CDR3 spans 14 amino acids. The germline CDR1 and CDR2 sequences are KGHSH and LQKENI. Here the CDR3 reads CASSPLTENTEAFF. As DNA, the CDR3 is TGTGCCAGCTCTCCATTGACAGAGAACACTGAAGCTTTCTTT.

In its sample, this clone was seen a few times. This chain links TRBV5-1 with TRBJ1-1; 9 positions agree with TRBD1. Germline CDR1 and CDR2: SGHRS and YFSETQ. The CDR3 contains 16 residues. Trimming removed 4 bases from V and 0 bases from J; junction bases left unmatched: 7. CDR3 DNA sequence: TGCGCCAGCAGCACCCAGGGACAGGGAATGAACACTGAAGCTTTCTTT. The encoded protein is CASSTQGQGMNTEAFF. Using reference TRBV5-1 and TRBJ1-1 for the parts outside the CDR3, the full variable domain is KAGVTQTPRYLIKTRGQQVTLSCSPISGHRSVSWYQQTPGQGLQFLFEYFSETQRNKGNFPGRFSGRQFSNSRSEMNVSTLELGDSALYLCASSTQGQGMNTEAFFGQGTRLTVV.

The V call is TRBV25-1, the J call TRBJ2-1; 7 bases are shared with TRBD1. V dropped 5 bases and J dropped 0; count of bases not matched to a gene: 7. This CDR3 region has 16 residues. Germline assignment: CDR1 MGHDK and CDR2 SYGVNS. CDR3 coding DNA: TGTGCCAGCAGTCTCGGACAGGATAACTCCTACAATGAGCAGTTCTTC. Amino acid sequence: CASSLGQDNSYNEQFF.

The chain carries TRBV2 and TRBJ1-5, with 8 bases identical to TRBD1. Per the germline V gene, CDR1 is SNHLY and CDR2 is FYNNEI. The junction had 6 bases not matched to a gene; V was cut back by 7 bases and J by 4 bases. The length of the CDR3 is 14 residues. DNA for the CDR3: TGTGCCAGCACCAAGGACAGGGTGAATCAGCCCCAGCATTTT. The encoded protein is CASTKDRVNQPQHF.

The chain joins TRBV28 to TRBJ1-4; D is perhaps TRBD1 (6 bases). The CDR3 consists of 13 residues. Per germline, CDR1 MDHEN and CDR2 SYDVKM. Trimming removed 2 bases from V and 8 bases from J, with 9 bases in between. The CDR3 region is CASSLTGREKLFF. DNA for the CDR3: TGTGCCAGCAGTTTAACAGGGAGAGAAAAACTGTTTTTT. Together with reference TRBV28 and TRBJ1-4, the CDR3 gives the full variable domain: DVKVTQSSRYLVKRTGEKVFLECVQDMDHENMFWYRQDPGLGLRLIYFSYDVKMKEKGDIPEGYSVSREKKERFSLILESASTNQTSMYLCASSLTGREKLFFGSGTQLSVL.

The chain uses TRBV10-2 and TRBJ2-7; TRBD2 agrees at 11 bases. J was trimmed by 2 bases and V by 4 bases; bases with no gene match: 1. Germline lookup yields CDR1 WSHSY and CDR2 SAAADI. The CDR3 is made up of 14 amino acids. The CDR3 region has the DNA TGCGCCAGCAGTGCGACTAGCGGGGCCTACGAGCAGTACTTC. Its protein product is CASSATSGAYEQYF.

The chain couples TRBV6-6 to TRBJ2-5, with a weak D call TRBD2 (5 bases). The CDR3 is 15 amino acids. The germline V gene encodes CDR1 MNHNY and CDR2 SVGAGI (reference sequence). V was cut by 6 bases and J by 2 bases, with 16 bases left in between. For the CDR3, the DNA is TGTGCCAGCAGCCTGACGACGACTATTCAAGAGACCCAGTACTTC. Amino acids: CASSLTTTIQETQYF.

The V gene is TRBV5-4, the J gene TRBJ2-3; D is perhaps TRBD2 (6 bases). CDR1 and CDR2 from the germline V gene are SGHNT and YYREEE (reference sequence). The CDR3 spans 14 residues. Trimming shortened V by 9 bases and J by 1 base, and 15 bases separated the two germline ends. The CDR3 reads CATLRSGGTDTQYF. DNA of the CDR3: TGTGCCACCCTGAGATCGGGGGGCACAGATACGCAGTATTTT.

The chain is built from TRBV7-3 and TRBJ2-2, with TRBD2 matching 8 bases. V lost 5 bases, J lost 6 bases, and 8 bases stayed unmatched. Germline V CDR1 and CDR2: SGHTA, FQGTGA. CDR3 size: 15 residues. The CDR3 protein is CASSPGLVLPGELFF. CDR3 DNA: TGTGCCAGCAGCCCGGGACTAGTTCTTCCCGGGGAGCTGTTTTTT. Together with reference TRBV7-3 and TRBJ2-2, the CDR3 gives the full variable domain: GAGVSQTPSNKVTEKGKYVELRCDPISGHTALYWYRQSLGQGPEFLIYFQGTGAADDSGLPNDRFFAVRPEGSVSTLKIQRTERGDSAVYLCASSPGLVLPGELFFGEGSRLTVL.

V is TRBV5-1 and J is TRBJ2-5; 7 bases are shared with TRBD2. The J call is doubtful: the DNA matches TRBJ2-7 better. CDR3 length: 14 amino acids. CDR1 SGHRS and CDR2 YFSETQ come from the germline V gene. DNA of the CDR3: TGCGCCAGCAGCCGGGACTATAGCTCCTACGAGCAGTACTTC. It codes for CASSRDYSSYEQYF.

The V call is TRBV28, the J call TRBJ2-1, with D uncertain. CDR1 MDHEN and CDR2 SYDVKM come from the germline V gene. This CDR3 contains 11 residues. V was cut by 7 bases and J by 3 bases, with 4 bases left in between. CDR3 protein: CASNNYNEQFF. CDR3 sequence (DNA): TGTGCCAGCAACAACTACAATGAGCAGTTCTTC.